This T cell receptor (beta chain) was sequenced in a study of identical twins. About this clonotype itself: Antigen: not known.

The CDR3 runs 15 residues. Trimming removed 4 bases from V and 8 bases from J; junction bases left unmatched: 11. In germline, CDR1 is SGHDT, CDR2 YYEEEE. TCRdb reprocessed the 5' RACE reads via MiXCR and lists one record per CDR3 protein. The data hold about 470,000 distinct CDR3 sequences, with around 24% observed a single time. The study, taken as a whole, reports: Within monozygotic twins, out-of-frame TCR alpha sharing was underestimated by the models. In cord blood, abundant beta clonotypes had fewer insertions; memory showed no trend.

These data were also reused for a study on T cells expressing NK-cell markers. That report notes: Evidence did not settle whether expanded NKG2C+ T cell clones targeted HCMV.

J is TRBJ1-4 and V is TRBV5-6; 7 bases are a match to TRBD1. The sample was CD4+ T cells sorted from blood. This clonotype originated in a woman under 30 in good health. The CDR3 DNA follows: TGTGCCAGCAGCCTCACAACAGGGGTGGGGGAAAAACTGTTTTTT. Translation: CASSLTTGVGEKLFF.